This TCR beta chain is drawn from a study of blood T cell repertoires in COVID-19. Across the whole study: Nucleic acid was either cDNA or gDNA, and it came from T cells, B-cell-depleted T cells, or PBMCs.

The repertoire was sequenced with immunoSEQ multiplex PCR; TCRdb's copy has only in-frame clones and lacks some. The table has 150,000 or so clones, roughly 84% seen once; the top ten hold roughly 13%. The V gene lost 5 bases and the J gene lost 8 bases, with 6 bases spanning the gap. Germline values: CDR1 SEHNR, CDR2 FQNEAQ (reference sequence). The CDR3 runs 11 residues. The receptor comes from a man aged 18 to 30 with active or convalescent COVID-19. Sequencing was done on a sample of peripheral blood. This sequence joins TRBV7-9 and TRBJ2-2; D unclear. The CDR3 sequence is CASSVRGELFF. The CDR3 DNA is TGTGCCAGCAGCGTCAGGGGGGAGCTGTTTTTT.